This is a list of T cell receptor beta chains from one sample in a study of OX40 agonist ivuxolimab in advanced cancers. Sequencing was performed with immunoSEQ multiplex PCR; in TCRdb, only in-frame clones are kept and a portion is missing. The repertoire consists of approximately 50,000 clones, with 70% to 90% occurring once and the leading ten covering around 0.73%. The source material was CD4+ or CD8+ T cells sorted from blood, sampled in a trial of the OX40 agonist ivuxolimab. The receptors originated from an adult with an advanced solid tumor such as melanoma, head and neck, liver or kidney cancer. CDR3s include the opening cysteine and the closing phenylalanine or tryptophan. D genes are given only for firm matches. Expanded clones are given a class, and other clones once, few, many or no size at all.

v_gene: TRBV25-1
j_gene: TRBJ2-2
d_gene: NA
abundance: NA
CDR3aa: CASSGRVGGELFF
CDR3nt: TGTGCCAGCAGTGGCAGGGTGGGCGGGGAGCTGTTTTTT

v_gene: TRBV11-2
j_gene: TRBJ2-2
d_gene: TRBD1
abundance: NA
CDR3aa: CASSFAGGTGELFF
CDR3nt: TGTGCCAGCAGCTTCGCAGGGGGCACCGGGGAGCTGTTTTTT

v_gene: TRBV28
j_gene: TRBJ2-7
d_gene: TRBD1
abundance: NA
CDR3aa: CASSLLTGAYEQYF
CDR3nt: TGTGCCAGCAGTTTACTGACAGGGGCTTACGAGCAGTACTTC

v_gene: TRBV27
j_gene: TRBJ2-7
d_gene: TRBD2
abundance: NA
CDR3aa: CASKGWASGSIYEQYF
CDR3nt: TGTGCCAGCAAGGGCTGGGCTAGCGGGAGTATATACGAGCAGTACTTC

v_gene: TRBV11-3
j_gene: TRBJ2-1
d_gene: NA
abundance: once
CDR3aa: CASSFGGLSYNEQFF
CDR3nt: TGTGCCAGCAGCTTTGGGGGCTTATCCTACAATGAGCAGTTCTTC

v_gene: TRBV29-1
j_gene: TRBJ1-3
d_gene: NA
abundance: NA
CDR3aa: CSVNERPETGNTIYF
CDR3nt: TGCAGCGTTAATGAACGGCCGGAAACTGGAAACACCATATATTTT

v_gene: TRBV28
j_gene: TRBJ2-2
d_gene: TRBD2
abundance: NA
CDR3aa: CASSGTSGRGTGELFF
CDR3nt: TGTGCCAGCAGTGGGACTAGCGGGAGGGGCACCGGGGAGCTGTTTTTT

v_gene: TRBV10-1
j_gene: TRBJ2-5
d_gene: NA
abundance: few
CDR3aa: CASSDAKGITKETQYF
CDR3nt: TGCGCCAGCAGTGATGCTAAAGGGATAACCAAAGAGACCCAGTACTTC

v_gene: TRBV27
j_gene: TRBJ1-2
d_gene: NA
abundance: once
CDR3aa: CASSLWQGGGYTF
CDR3nt: TGTGCCAGCAGTTTATGGCAGGGCGGTGGCTACACCTTC

v_gene: TRBV7-9
j_gene: TRBJ2-6
d_gene: NA
abundance: NA
CDR3aa: CASSGTGANVLTF
CDR3nt: TGTGCCAGCAGCGGGACTGGGGCCAACGTCCTGACTTTC

v_gene: TRBV7-9
j_gene: TRBJ2-1
d_gene: TRBD2
abundance: NA
CDR3aa: CASSFSLAGVSNNEQFF
CDR3nt: TGTGCCAGCAGCTTCTCCCTAGCGGGAGTTTCCAACAATGAGCAGTTCTTC

v_gene: TRBV29-1
j_gene: TRBJ1-1
d_gene: NA
abundance: NA
CDR3aa: CSVDFRTGEAFF
CDR3nt: TGCAGCGTTGACTTTCGGACGGGTGAAGCTTTCTTT

v_gene: TRBV19
j_gene: TRBJ1-4
d_gene: NA
abundance: NA
CDR3aa: CASSRQGRGEKLFF
CDR3nt: TGTGCCAGTAGTCGCCAGGGGCGGGGTGAAAAACTGTTTTTT

v_gene: TRBV18
j_gene: TRBJ2-5
d_gene: NA
abundance: NA
CDR3aa: CASSPERETQYF
CDR3nt: TGTGCCAGCTCTCCGGAACGGGAGACCCAGTACTTC

v_gene: TRBV30
j_gene: TRBJ1-1
d_gene: NA
abundance: NA
CDR3aa: CAWSVRGLGTEAFF
CDR3nt: TGTGCCTGGAGTGTACGTGGGCTGGGGACTGAAGCTTTCTTT

v_gene: TRBV28
j_gene: TRBJ1-2
d_gene: NA
abundance: once
CDR3aa: CASSIPGHSSGYTF
CDR3nt: TGTGCCAGCAGTATACCGGGACACTCTTCTGGCTACACCTTC

v_gene: TRBV29-1
j_gene: TRBJ1-4
d_gene: NA
abundance: NA
CDR3aa: CSVVLDATNEKLFF
CDR3nt: TGCAGCGTTGTACTGGATGCAACTAATGAAAAACTGTTTTTT

v_gene: TRBV28
j_gene: TRBJ2-2
d_gene: NA
abundance: once
CDR3aa: CASRTPNTGELFF
CDR3nt: TGTGCCAGCAGGACACCGAACACCGGGGAGCTGTTTTTT

v_gene: TRBV29-1
j_gene: TRBJ2-7
d_gene: TRBD2
abundance: NA
CDR3aa: CSVGGTSGSYEQYF
CDR3nt: TGCAGCGTTGGAGGGACTAGCGGGTCCTACGAGCAGTACTTC

v_gene: TRBV28
j_gene: TRBJ2-2
d_gene: NA
abundance: NA
CDR3aa: CASSFRWHPNTGELFF
CDR3nt: TGTGCCAGCAGTTTTAGGTGGCACCCAAACACCGGGGAGCTGTTTTTT

v_gene: TRBV7-2
j_gene: TRBJ2-3
d_gene: NA
abundance: NA
CDR3aa: CASSERLVSDTQYF
CDR3nt: TGTGCCAGCAGCGAGAGACTAGTATCAGATACGCAGTATTTT

v_gene: TRBV19
j_gene: TRBJ2-3
d_gene: NA
abundance: NA
CDR3aa: CASSIDQGAGTDTQYF
CDR3nt: TGTGCCAGTAGTATAGATCAAGGCGCGGGCACAGATACGCAGTATTTT

v_gene: TRBV9
j_gene: TRBJ2-3
d_gene: NA
abundance: NA
CDR3aa: CASSVVGRETDTQYF
CDR3nt: TGTGCCAGCAGCGTAGTGGGTCGGGAGACAGATACGCAGTATTTT

v_gene: TRBV6-1
j_gene: TRBJ2-2
d_gene: TRBD2
abundance: NA
CDR3aa: CASSEGGTRAGELFF
CDR3nt: TGTGCCAGCAGTGAGGGAGGGACCCGCGCCGGGGAGCTGTTTTTT

v_gene: TRBV29-1
j_gene: TRBJ1-5
d_gene: NA
abundance: NA
CDR3aa: CSVVQEGHSNQPQHF
CDR3nt: TGCAGCGTTGTCCAGGAGGGCCATAGCAATCAGCCCCAGCATTTT

v_gene: TRBV28
j_gene: TRBJ2-6
d_gene: NA
abundance: NA
CDR3aa: CASSSRSSGANVLTF
CDR3nt: TGTGCCAGCAGTTCAAGGAGCTCTGGGGCCAACGTCCTGACTTTC

v_gene: TRBV7-2
j_gene: TRBJ2-1
d_gene: TRBD1
abundance: NA
CDR3aa: CASSLGGQGNEQFF
CDR3nt: TGTGCCAGCAGCTTAGGGGGACAGGGGAATGAGCAGTTCTTC

v_gene: TRBV5-6
j_gene: TRBJ2-7
d_gene: NA
abundance: NA
CDR3aa: CASSLDRYEQYF
CDR3nt: TGTGCCAGCAGCTTGGATCGTTACGAGCAGTACTTC

v_gene: TRBV18
j_gene: TRBJ2-4
d_gene: NA
abundance: NA
CDR3aa: CASSPPQGNIQYF
CDR3nt: TGTGCCAGCTCACCCCCCCAGGGAAACATTCAGTACTTC

v_gene: TRBV5-1
j_gene: TRBJ1-5
d_gene: TRBD1
abundance: NA
CDR3aa: CASSSNDPGQGNQPQHF
CDR3nt: TGCGCCAGCAGCTCGAATGACCCGGGACAGGGGAATCAGCCCCAGCATTTT

v_gene: TRBV2
j_gene: TRBJ1-1
d_gene: NA
abundance: NA
CDR3aa: CASSENSYPSSRGAFF
CDR3nt: TGTGCCAGCAGTGAAAATTCCTACCCAAGTTCACGGGGAGCTTTCTTT

v_gene: TRBV7-2
j_gene: TRBJ2-5
d_gene: TRBD1
abundance: NA
CDR3aa: CASSQDRGQETQYF
CDR3nt: TGTGCCAGCAGCCAGGACAGGGGGCAAGAGACCCAGTACTTC

v_gene: TRBV2
j_gene: TRBJ2-4
d_gene: NA
abundance: NA
CDR3aa: CASSESIQYF
CDR3nt: TGTGCCAGCAGTGAATCCATTCAGTACTTC

v_gene: TRBV28
j_gene: TRBJ2-3
d_gene: NA
abundance: NA
CDR3aa: CASSFSDRYKTDTQYF
CDR3nt: TGTGCCAGCAGTTTTAGCGACCGTTACAAGACAGATACGCAGTATTTT

v_gene: TRBV2
j_gene: TRBJ2-7
d_gene: TRBD1
abundance: NA
CDR3aa: CASSSTRDRGDEQYF
CDR3nt: TGTGCCAGCAGCAGTACCCGGGACAGGGGGGACGAGCAGTACTTC

v_gene: TRBV28
j_gene: TRBJ2-2
d_gene: NA
abundance: once
CDR3aa: CASSPGAPGELFF
CDR3nt: TGTGCCAGCAGCCCGGGCGCCCCCGGGGAGCTGTTTTTT

v_gene: TRBV18
j_gene: TRBJ1-5
d_gene: NA
abundance: few
CDR3aa: CASSPPGRPQHF
CDR3nt: TGTGCCAGCTCACCACCCGGACGGCCCCAGCATTTT

v_gene: TRBV6-6
j_gene: TRBJ1-1
d_gene: NA
abundance: few
CDR3aa: CASRARQLLNTEAFF
CDR3nt: TGTGCCAGCAGAGCCCGACAGCTGCTGAACACTGAAGCTTTCTTT

v_gene: TRBV6-5
j_gene: TRBJ2-1
d_gene: TRBD2
abundance: NA
CDR3aa: CASSPTSGSLWQFF
CDR3nt: TGTGCCAGCAGTCCAACTAGCGGGAGTCTGTGGCAGTTCTTC

v_gene: TRBV7-2
j_gene: TRBJ2-3
d_gene: NA
abundance: NA
CDR3aa: CASSPFGDTQYF
CDR3nt: TGTGCCAGCAGCCCCTTCGGAGATACGCAGTATTTT

v_gene: TRBV14
j_gene: TRBJ2-1
d_gene: TRBD1
abundance: NA
CDR3aa: CASSLRQGLNEQFF
CDR3nt: TGTGCCAGCAGCCTCCGACAGGGGTTGAATGAGCAGTTCTTC

v_gene: TRBV7-9
j_gene: TRBJ2-2
d_gene: NA
abundance: few
CDR3aa: CASSPSPYTGELFF
CDR3nt: TGTGCCAGCAGCCCAAGTCCGTACACCGGGGAGCTGTTTTTT

v_gene: TRBV4-1
j_gene: TRBJ1-5
d_gene: NA
abundance: NA
CDR3aa: CASSQDGSHINQPQHF
CDR3nt: TGCGCCAGCAGCCAAGATGGCTCTCACATCAATCAGCCCCAGCATTTT

v_gene: TRBV7-2
j_gene: TRBJ1-2
d_gene: TRBD1
abundance: NA
CDR3aa: CASSTTGGVYGYTF
CDR3nt: TGTGCCAGCAGCACGACAGGGGGAGTCTATGGCTACACCTTC

v_gene: TRBV4-2
j_gene: TRBJ1-2
d_gene: NA
abundance: NA
CDR3aa: CASSQDGGNGGYTF
CDR3nt: TGTGCCAGCAGCCAAGATGGGGGGAATGGGGGCTACACCTTC

v_gene: TRBV6-5
j_gene: TRBJ2-2
d_gene: NA
abundance: NA
CDR3aa: CASSGGMSGTGELFF
CDR3nt: TGTGCCAGCAGTGGGGGTATGAGTGGCACCGGGGAGCTGTTTTTT

v_gene: TRBV28
j_gene: TRBJ1-2
d_gene: TRBD1
abundance: NA
CDR3aa: CASSLGGQGSYGYTF
CDR3nt: TGTGCCAGCAGTTTAGGTGGACAGGGGTCGTATGGCTACACCTTC

v_gene: TRBV11-3
j_gene: TRBJ2-2
d_gene: NA
abundance: NA
CDR3aa: CASSLRGVNTGELFF
CDR3nt: TGTGCCAGCAGCTTGAGGGGCGTGAACACCGGGGAGCTGTTTTTT

v_gene: TRBV5-1
j_gene: TRBJ2-2
d_gene: TRBD1
abundance: NA
CDR3aa: CASSITGTGGPGELFF
CDR3nt: TGCGCCAGCAGCATTACCGGGACAGGGGGCCCCGGGGAGCTGTTTTTT

v_gene: TRBV19
j_gene: TRBJ1-1
d_gene: NA
abundance: NA
CDR3aa: CASSMGGIGGANTEAFF
CDR3nt: TGTGCCAGTAGTATGGGTGGTATCGGAGGGGCGAACACTGAAGCTTTCTTT

v_gene: TRBV30
j_gene: TRBJ1-4
d_gene: TRBD1
abundance: NA
CDR3aa: CAWRHTGGSNEKLFF
CDR3nt: TGTGCCTGGAGACATACAGGGGGTTCTAATGAAAAACTGTTTTTT

v_gene: TRBV7-2
j_gene: TRBJ2-3
d_gene: NA
abundance: NA
CDR3aa: CASSSTYTDTQYF
CDR3nt: TGTGCCAGCAGTTCCACATACACAGATACGCAGTATTTT

v_gene: TRBV14
j_gene: TRBJ1-4
d_gene: NA
abundance: NA
CDR3aa: CASSQRRGEKLFF
CDR3nt: TGTGCCAGCAGCCAACGCCGGGGCGAAAAACTGTTTTTT

v_gene: TRBV7-5
j_gene: TRBJ2-4
d_gene: NA
abundance: NA
CDR3aa: CARSPLAKNIQYF
CDR3nt: TGTGCCAGAAGCCCCCTGGCCAAAAACATTCAGTACTTC

v_gene: TRBV7-9
j_gene: TRBJ2-2
d_gene: NA
abundance: NA
CDR3aa: CASTARRVNTGELFF
CDR3nt: TGTGCCAGCACCGCGAGAAGAGTGAACACCGGGGAGCTGTTTTTT